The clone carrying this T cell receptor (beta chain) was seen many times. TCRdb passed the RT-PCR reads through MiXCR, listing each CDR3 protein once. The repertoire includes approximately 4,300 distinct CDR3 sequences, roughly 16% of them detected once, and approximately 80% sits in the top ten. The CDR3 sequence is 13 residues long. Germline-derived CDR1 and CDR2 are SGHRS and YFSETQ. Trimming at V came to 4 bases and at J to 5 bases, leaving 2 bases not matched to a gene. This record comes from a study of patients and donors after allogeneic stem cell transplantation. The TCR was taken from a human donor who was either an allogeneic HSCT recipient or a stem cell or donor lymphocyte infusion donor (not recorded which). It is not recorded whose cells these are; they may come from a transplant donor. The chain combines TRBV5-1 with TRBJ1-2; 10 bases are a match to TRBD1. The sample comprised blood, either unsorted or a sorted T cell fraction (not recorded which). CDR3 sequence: CASSQGQGYGYTF. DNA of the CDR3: TGCGCCAGCAGCCAGGGACAGGGGTATGGCTACACCTTC.